This TCR beta chain was obtained from a study of somatic mutations in cytotoxic T cells in rheumatoid arthritis. General observations from the study: There were about an eighth of the roughly 60 patients in whom the largest CD8+ clone exceeded 20% of CD8+ cells. The study found CD8+ clonality increased with age in rheumatoid arthritis patients, not healthy controls. Multiple comparisons were not accounted for in the slight TRBV07 underrepresentation seen in rheumatoid arthritis patients.

In regard to this clone: Its antigen is currently unknown.

Generated by immunoSEQ multiplex PCR, the TCRdb table keeps only in-frame clones and is missing some. The sample has about 20,000 clones; around 83% are singletons. Isolation of the CD4+ and CD8+ populations was accomplished via positive magnetic bead selection, with purity assessed by flow cytometry. The germline V and J ends were trimmed by 5 bases and 7 bases, with 17 bases remaining between them. CDR1 is MGHRA, CDR2 YSYEKL, per germline. CDR3 length: 15 amino acids. The sequencing sample was made of CD8+ T cells sorted from blood. The origin of this receptor is a woman aged 45-65 years in good health. J is TRBJ1-4 and V is TRBV4-1; D is unresolved. The CDR3 sequence: CASSEAAGPSEKLFF. The CDR3 DNA is TGCGCCAGCAGCGAGGCGGCGGGCCCAAGTGAAAAACTGTTTTTT.